The text below deals with one TCR beta chain. This clonotype was recorded many times. No cognate antigen has been identified for it. Within one base of it there is no much larger clone, and no base qualities were kept. V is trimmed back by 2 bases and J by 8 bases, and the junction contains 11 bases that no gene match accounts for. The CDR3, cysteine through phenylalanine, is 14 amino acids long. The kept DNA is CDR3 alone, 42 bases in frame from the first base. The germline V gene sets CDR1 to SQVTM and CDR2 to ANQGSEA. The record originates from a study of human T cells and chemical hapten exposure (dated by TCRdb to the early 2020s). Describing the broader study: For sensitization, 2% DPC in acetone was applied to a roughly 2 cm by roughly 2 cm area of upper inner arm skin. Throughout the study period of 20 to 25 weeks, patients also received therapeutic DPC doses to the scalp every week. Patch testing was done on the upper back using Finn chambers containing 0.01% DPC, and results were scored after 6 days according to International Contact Dermatitis Research Group standards. The mostly female patient cohort included alopecia areata with under or over 50% scalp involvement, alopecia totalis and alopecia universalis. Libraries were pooled for sequencing, and variation in per-sample TCR yields was attributed mainly to small differences in library volumes within the pool. Peripheral blood TCR repertoire changes were tracked in vivo in alopecia patients during primary and secondary sensitization to the hapten diphenylcyclopropenone (DPC). Blood samples were taken from patients before sensitization (week 0) and at 2, 6 and about 24 weeks after DPC sensitization. Twenty-nine alopecia patients gave blood for TCR sequencing at one to four time points (pre-sensitization, 2, 6 and 24 weeks). The study at large found these results: A positive correlation was found between the number of PT1 expanded TCRs and patch test score, with significance reached at thresholds 8, 16 and 32 but not 4. All patients had alopecia, a presumed autoimmune disease, so their immune response might differ from that of healthy individuals. After repeated subsampling, changes were observed in the strength of the expansion versus patch-test correlation and in the threshold at which the correlation became significant. DPC sensitization did not change how many TCRs were above 1 in 1000 frequency, and no evidence was found of alterations in global repertoire structure. Significantly more large CDR3 similarity clusters were formed by expanded TCRs than by pre-sensitization or healthy control sets, consistent with antigen-driven responses.

The library was prepared using RACE. The reads were generated on a NextSeq 500. During library preparation, unique molecular identifiers were attached to individual cDNA molecules so that TCRs could be counted quantitatively and reproducibly. From each blood RNA sample, both TCR alpha and TCR beta chains were sequenced. Turning to the authors' computational methods: The median number of TCRs per sample was approximately 96,000, ranging from about 23,224 to 750,000. The Decombinator software suite was used to annotate V, J and CDR3 in the TCR reads. Every sample was subsampled to the same number of TCRs (28,000) for the PS versus PT1 abundance plots. Expanded TCRs were defined as absent before sensitization and observed at least eight times at the 2-week time point. TCRdb's own reprocessing of the public reads used fastp at Q25 and MiXCR and kept productive beta chains. Merged by CDR3 protein, the rows form single entries marked with the most common genes and DNA. TCRdb, not the original authors, processed these V and J calls. This sample is represented by a few hundred thousand distinct CDR3 sequences; 5% to 6.5% of them were singletons. Of the sample, around 8% is held by the ten largest clones.

The time point tag for this specimen amounts to: pre-sensitization, week 0. What this sample's treatment or condition label stands for: therapeutic diphenylcyclopropenone sensitization with weekly scalp DPC. At every patch-test visit, the blood draw took place before the patch test was put on. Eligible patients were aged 18 to 70, diagnosed with alopecia, deemed suitable for DPC therapy, and excluded if pregnant. Total RNA was isolated from unfractionated whole blood collected in Tempus Blood RNA tubes. The sequence is built from TRBV29-1 and TRBJ1-2, with 7 bases in between that match TRBD1. The receptor was isolated from a young woman with alopecia areata. Some clones in this sample may be carry-over from other donors' samples. The material was whole blood, obtained in connection with sensitization to the hapten diphenylcyclopropenone (DPC). The nucleotide sequence is given as TGCAGCGTTGAATGGTTAGGGGGCCTGAGAGGCTACACCTTC. The translation is CSVEWLGGLRGYTF.